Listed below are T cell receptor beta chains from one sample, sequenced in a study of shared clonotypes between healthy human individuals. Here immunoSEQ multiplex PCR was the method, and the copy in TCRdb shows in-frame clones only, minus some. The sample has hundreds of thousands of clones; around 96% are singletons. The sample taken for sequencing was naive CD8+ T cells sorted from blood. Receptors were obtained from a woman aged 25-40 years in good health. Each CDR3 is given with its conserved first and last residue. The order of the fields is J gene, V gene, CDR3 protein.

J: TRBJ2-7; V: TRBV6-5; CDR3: CASSYSGRSEQYF
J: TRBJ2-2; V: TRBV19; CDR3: CASSMEVLAGAGELFF
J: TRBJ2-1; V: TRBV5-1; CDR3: CASTPLGSRNEQFF
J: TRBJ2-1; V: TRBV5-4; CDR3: CASRDGPGLAETYNEQFF
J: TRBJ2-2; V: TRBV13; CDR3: CASSINTGELFF
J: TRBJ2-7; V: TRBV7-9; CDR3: CASRAGGSYEQYF
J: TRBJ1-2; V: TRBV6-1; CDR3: CASSEQAWGVTGYTF
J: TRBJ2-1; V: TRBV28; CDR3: CASSLVGGSSYNEQFF
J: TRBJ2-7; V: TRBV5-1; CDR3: CASSLEYEQYF
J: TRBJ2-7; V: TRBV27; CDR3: CASSSWLAGGDEQYF
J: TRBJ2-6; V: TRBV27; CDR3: CASSLLTDPRSSGANVLTF
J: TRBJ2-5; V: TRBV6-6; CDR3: CASSYSGTKETQYF
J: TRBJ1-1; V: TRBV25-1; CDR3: CASETRLGTEAFF
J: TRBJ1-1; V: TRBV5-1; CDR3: CASSLRAGTEAFF
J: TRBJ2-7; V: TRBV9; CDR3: CASSRSGSGAEQYF
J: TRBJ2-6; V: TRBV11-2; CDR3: CASSLRAGANVLTF
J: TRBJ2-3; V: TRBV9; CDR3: CASSPRDSTDTQYF